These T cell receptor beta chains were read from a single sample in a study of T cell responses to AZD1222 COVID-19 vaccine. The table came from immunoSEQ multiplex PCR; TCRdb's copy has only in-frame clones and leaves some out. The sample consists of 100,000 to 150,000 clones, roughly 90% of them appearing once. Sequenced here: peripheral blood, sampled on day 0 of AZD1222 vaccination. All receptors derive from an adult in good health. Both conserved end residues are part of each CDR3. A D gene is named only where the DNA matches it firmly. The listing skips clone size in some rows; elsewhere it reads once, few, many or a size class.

TGTGCCAGCACCAGAATTGCTAACTATGGCTACACCTTC | CASTRIANYGYTF | - | once | TRBJ1-2 | TRBV6-5
TGCGCCAGCAGTCAGGTCAGGGGCGCCACTGAAGCTTTCTTT | CASSQVRGATEAFF | - | - | TRBJ1-1 | TRBV5-1
TGCGCCAGCAGCTTGGAGGGGACAGGGAAGGATACGCAGTATTTT | CASSLEGTGKDTQYF | TRBD1 | - | TRBJ2-3 | TRBV5-1
TGTGCCAGCAGCTTGGCCGTCGGAGAGCAGTACTTC | CASSLAVGEQYF | - | - | TRBJ2-7 | TRBV5-5
TGTGCCAGCAGCCAGTACACAACTAATGAAAAACTGTTTTTT | CASSQYTTNEKLFF | - | - | TRBJ1-4 | TRBV7-9
TGTGCCAGCAAACTAGCGGGAGGTGAGACCCAGTACTTC | CASKLAGGETQYF | TRBD2 | - | TRBJ2-5 | TRBV11-1
TGTGCCTGGAGTATAGGGACAGGGGGGAGCTATGGCTACACCTTC | CAWSIGTGGSYGYTF | TRBD1 | - | TRBJ1-2 | TRBV30
TGTGCCAGCAGTGAGGGGACAGGGGATGGCTACACCTTC | CASSEGTGDGYTF | TRBD1 | - | TRBJ1-2 | TRBV2
TGCGCCAGCAGCTTGGGGAGCTTTAAAAGCTCCTACGAGCAGTACTTC | CASSLGSFKSSYEQYF | - | - | TRBJ2-7 | TRBV5-1
TGTGCCCGAGACCTGGCAGGTCGGCCACCCCTCCACTTT | CARDLAGRPPLHF | - | - | TRBJ1-6 | TRBV30
TGTGCCATCGCTCGGGAGGGGAACAGGCCGGAGACCCAGTACTTC | CAIAREGNRPETQYF | TRBD2 | - | TRBJ2-5 | TRBV10-3
TGTGCCATCACACGGACTAGCGGGAGGGGGAGCGGGGAGCTGTTTTTT | CAITRTSGRGSGELFF | TRBD2 | - | TRBJ2-2 | TRBV10-3
TGTGCCATCAACCCGGGACGTCTGAACACTGAAGCTTTCTTT | CAINPGRLNTEAFF | - | - | TRBJ1-1 | TRBV10-3
TGTGCCAGCAGCGACTGGCGGGAGGGCCGAGATACGCAGTATTTT | CASSDWREGRDTQYF | TRBD2 | - | TRBJ2-3 | TRBV9
TGTGCCAGCTCACCACAAAGGGGTTTTAACTATGGCTACACCTTC | CASSPQRGFNYGYTF | - | - | TRBJ1-2 | TRBV18
TGTGCCAGCAGCCCGAGGGCTACCGGGGAGCTGTTTTTT | CASSPRATGELFF | - | - | TRBJ2-2 | TRBV5-6
TGCAGTGCTAAACAGGGGTATGGCTACACCTTC | CSAKQGYGYTF | TRBD1 | - | TRBJ1-2 | TRBV20-1
TGTGCCAGCAGCTCCGGACAGGGGTATGGCTACACCTTC | CASSSGQGYGYTF | TRBD1 | - | TRBJ1-2 | TRBV7-3
TGTGCCAGCAGCTTGCTTGGACACAAGACCTACAATGAGCAGTTCTTC | CASSLLGHKTYNEQFF | - | once | TRBJ2-1 | TRBV5-4
TGCGCCAGCAGCACCGAGGACTATAATTCACCCCTCCACTTT | CASSTEDYNSPLHF | - | - | TRBJ1-6 | TRBV5-1
TGTGCCAGCAGTGAGGGACAGGGGTATAATTCACCCCTCCACTTT | CASSEGQGYNSPLHF | TRBD1 | - | TRBJ1-6 | TRBV25-1
TGTGCCAGCAGTAGGGAATTAAGCTCCTACAATGAGCAGTTCTTC | CASSRELSSYNEQFF | - | - | TRBJ2-1 | TRBV2
TGTGCCAGCGGGCCACACGGGGGGAACACCGGGGAGCTGTTTTTT | CASGPHGGNTGELFF | - | - | TRBJ2-2 | TRBV5-6
TGTGCCAGCAGTTTATACGGGGGGCAGGAGTACGAGCAGTACTTC | CASSLYGGQEYEQYF | - | - | TRBJ2-7 | TRBV28
TGTGCCAGCAGCCCTTCTTCATTACAGGGGGATGGCTACACCTTC | CASSPSSLQGDGYTF | TRBD1 | - | TRBJ1-2 | TRBV3-1/TRBV3-2
TGTGCCAGCAGCCCACAACTAGCGGAATACTCTGGGGCCAACGTCCTGACTTTC | CASSPQLAEYSGANVLTF | TRBD2 | - | TRBJ2-6 | TRBV9
TGTGCCAGCAGTTACTCGCCGACAGGGAGTGAAAAACTGTTTTTT | CASSYSPTGSEKLFF | TRBD1 | - | TRBJ1-4 | TRBV6-5
TGTGCCAGCAGCTTATTGTGGGCCCCAGGAGGCACTGAAGCTTTCTTT | CASSLLWAPGGTEAFF | - | - | TRBJ1-1 | TRBV7-9
TGTGCCACCAGTGCCGCGGAGAGCACAGATACGCAGTATTTT | CATSAAESTDTQYF | - | - | TRBJ2-3 | TRBV24-1
TGTGCCAGCAGCTTACCGGGACAGGGGAAGAACACTGAAGCTTTCTTT | CASSLPGQGKNTEAFF | TRBD1 | - | TRBJ1-1 | TRBV5-8
TGTGCCTGGAGTAGGAACCCGATAACTGAAGCTTTCTTT | CAWSRNPITEAFF | - | - | TRBJ1-1 | TRBV30
TGTGCCACCAGTGAAGGACAGACCTACAATGAGCAGTTCTTC | CATSEGQTYNEQFF | - | - | TRBJ2-1 | TRBV24-1
TGTGCCAGCAGCCAAACGTACCTGGAGCAGTTCTTC | CASSQTYLEQFF | - | - | TRBJ2-1 | TRBV7-8
TGTGCCACCAGCGGCGGACCGGACAGGAACACTGAAGCTTTCTTT | CATSGGPDRNTEAFF | - | - | TRBJ1-1 | TRBV15
TGTGCCAGCAGTGGACAGGGTGGCCAGCCCCAGCATTTT | CASSGQGGQPQHF | TRBD1 | - | TRBJ1-5 | TRBV2
TGTGCCAGCAGCCAAGACCAAGGTCGGGGGAGTTTTGAGCAGTTCTTC | CASSQDQGRGSFEQFF | - | - | TRBJ2-1 | TRBV3-1/TRBV3-2
TGTGCCAGCAGCTTAGAGGCCGGGGAGCTGTTTTTT | CASSLEAGELFF | - | - | TRBJ2-2 | TRBV7-9
TGTGCCAGCAGCAAGGGACAGATCTATGGCTACACCTTC | CASSKGQIYGYTF | TRBD1 | - | TRBJ1-2 | TRBV12-3/TRBV12-4
TGTGCCAGCAGCTTGGCGGAGGGCACTGAAGCTTTCTTT | CASSLAEGTEAFF | - | - | TRBJ1-1 | TRBV5-6
TGTGCCAGCAGCTTAGAACAGGGGGCCACCTACGAGCAGTACTTC | CASSLEQGATYEQYF | TRBD1 | - | TRBJ2-7 | TRBV7-2
TGTGCCAGCCTCTCAGGGACAGCGATCTATGGCTACACCTTC | CASLSGTAIYGYTF | TRBD1 | once | TRBJ1-2 | TRBV6-5
TGCGCCAGCAGCTTGGGAGCCGTTCCCTACGAGCAGTACTTC | CASSLGAVPYEQYF | - | - | TRBJ2-7 | TRBV5-1